This TCR beta chain originates from a study of cytomegalovirus exposure and HLA in healthy donors. Study findings and constraints: TCR beta V- and J-gene trimming was later associated with a missense DCLRE1C variant. Analysis was performed later, and it showed HLA-associated TCR beta chains to be more clonally expanded than equally common others.

The PCR ran on 60 Vbeta and 13 Jbeta primers. Profiled with immunoSEQ multiplex PCR; TCRdb holds only in-frame clones, not every one. The sample consists of about 190,000 clones, less than 90% of them appearing once. To note about this clone: Antigen: not known.

The CDR3 covers 13 residues. V lost 2 bases to trimming and J lost 4 bases, with 7 bases between them. Germline CDR1 reads MDHEN; CDR2 reads SYDVKM. The TCR comes from a man aged 50 to 60 in good health and CMV-seronegative. Sequenced: PBMCs. This chain connects TRBV28 to TRBJ2-3; D unresolved. CDR3 protein: CASSLLYADTQYF. Here the CDR3 DNA reads TGTGCCAGCAGTTTACTGTATGCAGATACGCAGTATTTT.